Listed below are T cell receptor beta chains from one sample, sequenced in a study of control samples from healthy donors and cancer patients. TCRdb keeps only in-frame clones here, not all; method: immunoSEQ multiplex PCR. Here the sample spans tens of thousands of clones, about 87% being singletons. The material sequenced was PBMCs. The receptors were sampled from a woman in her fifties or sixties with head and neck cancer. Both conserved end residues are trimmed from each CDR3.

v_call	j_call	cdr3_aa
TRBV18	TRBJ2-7	ASSRDHYSYEQY
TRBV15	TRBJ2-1	ATSRDAGFNEQF
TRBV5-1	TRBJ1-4	ASSGTGPSGTNEKLF
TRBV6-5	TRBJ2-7	ASRGEGTYEQY
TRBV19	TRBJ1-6	ASGLGRNSPLH
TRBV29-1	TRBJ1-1	SVALGAMNTEAF
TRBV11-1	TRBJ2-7	ASSLGKTYEQY
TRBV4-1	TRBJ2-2	ASSQEGARSYAGELF
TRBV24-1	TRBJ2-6	ATSDRVRSGANVLT
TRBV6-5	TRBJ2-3	ASSYSIQQPTDTQY
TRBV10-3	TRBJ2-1	AIRGTSGRIDEQF
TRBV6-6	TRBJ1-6	ASSPQRGSYNSPLH
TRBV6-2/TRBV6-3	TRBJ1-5	ASSYRSGAQPQH
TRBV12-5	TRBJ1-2	ASGLETGSYGYT
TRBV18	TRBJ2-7	ASSPPTSGRGEQY
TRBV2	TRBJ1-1	ASRGDSYTEAF
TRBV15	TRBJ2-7	ATSRVGDTYEQY
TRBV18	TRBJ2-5	ASSPATQETQY
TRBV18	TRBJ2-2	ASSLTTGLPGELF
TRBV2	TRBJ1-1	ASSRQGPMNTEAF
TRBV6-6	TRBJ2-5	ASSKLVGETQY
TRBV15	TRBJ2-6	ATSRDSRGSGANVLT
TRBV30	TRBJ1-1	AWSSTGTGGLVLGRTEAF
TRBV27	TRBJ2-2	ASSLSPTGGISTGELF
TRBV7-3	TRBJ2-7	ASSLTSTHEQY
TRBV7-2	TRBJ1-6	ASSLVAGILTSYNSPLH
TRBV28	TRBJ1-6	ASSLPDQNSPLH
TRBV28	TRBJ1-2	ASSLSREGGYT
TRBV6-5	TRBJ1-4	ASSSPGTGNEKLF
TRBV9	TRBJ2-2	ASSVAFGSRGTGELF
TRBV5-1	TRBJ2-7	ASSFGPGGYEQY
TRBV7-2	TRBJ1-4	ASSPLPTGANEKLF
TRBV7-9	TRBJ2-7	ASSSRGGQEGLY